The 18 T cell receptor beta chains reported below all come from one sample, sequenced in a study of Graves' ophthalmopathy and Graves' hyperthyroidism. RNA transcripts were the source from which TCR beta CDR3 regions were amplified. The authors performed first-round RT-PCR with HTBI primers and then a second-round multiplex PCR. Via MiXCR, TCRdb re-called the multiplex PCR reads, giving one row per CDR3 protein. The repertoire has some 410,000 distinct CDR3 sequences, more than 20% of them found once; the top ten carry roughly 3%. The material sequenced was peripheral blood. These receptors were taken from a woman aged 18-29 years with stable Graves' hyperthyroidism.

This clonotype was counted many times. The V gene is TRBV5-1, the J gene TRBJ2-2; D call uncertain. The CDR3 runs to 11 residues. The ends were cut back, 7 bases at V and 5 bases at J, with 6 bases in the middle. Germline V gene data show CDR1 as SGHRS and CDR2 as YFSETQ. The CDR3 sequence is CASERTGELFF. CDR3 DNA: TGCGCCAGCGAGAGAACCGGGGAGCTGTTTTTT.

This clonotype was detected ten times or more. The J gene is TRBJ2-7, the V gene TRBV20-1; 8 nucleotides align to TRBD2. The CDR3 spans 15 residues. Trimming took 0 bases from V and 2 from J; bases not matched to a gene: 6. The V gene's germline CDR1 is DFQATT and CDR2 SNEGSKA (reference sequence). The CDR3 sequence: CSARDRSGNPYEQYF. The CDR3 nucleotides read TGCAGTGCTAGAGATCGTAGCGGGAACCCCTACGAGCAGTACTTC.

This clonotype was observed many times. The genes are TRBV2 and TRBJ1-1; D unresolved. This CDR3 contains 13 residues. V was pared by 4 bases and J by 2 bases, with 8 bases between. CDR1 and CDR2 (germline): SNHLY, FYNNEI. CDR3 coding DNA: TGTGCCAGCAGTGGAGTTCACAACACTGAAGCTTTCTTT. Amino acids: CASSGVHNTEAFF.

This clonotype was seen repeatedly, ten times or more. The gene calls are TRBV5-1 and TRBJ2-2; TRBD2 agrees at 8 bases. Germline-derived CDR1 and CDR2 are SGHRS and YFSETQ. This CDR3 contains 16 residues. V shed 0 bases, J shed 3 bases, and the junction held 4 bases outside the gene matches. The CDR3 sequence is CASSLDGRAYTGELFF. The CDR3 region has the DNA TGCGCCAGCAGCTTGGACGGGAGGGCCTACACCGGGGAGCTGTTTTTT.

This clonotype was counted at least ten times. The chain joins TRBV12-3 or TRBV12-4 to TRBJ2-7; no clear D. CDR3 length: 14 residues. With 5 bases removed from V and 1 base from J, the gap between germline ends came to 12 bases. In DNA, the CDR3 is TGTGCCAGCAGTGCCTCTCATGGTTCCTACGAGCAGTACTTC. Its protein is CASSASHGSYEQYF.

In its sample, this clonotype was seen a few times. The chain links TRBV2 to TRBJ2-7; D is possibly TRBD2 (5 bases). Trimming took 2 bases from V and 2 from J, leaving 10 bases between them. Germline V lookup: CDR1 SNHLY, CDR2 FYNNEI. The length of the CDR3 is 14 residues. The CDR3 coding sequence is TGTGCCAGCAGTGAATACCCGGGAACCTACGAGCAGTACTTC. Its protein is CASSEYPGTYEQYF.

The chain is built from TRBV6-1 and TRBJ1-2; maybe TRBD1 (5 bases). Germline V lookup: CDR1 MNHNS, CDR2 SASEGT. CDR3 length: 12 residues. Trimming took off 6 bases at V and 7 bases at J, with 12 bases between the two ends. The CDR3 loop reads CASRKTVGGYTF. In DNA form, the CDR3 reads TGTGCCAGCAGGAAGACAGTTGGTGGCTACACCTTC.

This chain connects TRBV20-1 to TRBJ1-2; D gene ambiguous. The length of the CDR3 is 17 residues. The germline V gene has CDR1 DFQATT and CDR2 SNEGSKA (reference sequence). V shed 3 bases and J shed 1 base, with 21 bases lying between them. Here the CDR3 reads CSARAPMGSPFNYGYTF. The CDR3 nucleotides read TGCAGTGCTAGGGCCCCAATGGGGTCCCCCTTTAACTATGGCTACACCTTC.

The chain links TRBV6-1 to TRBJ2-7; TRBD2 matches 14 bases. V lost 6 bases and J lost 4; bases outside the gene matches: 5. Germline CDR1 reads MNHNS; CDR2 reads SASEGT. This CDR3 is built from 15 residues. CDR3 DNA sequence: TGTGCCAGCAGGAGACTAGCGGGAGGGTATTACGAGCAGTACTTC. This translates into CASRRLAGGYYEQYF.

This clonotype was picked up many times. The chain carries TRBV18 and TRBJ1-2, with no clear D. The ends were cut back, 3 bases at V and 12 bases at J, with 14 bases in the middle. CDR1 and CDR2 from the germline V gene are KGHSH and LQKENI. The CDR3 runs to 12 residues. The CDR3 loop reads CASSPDDGRDTF. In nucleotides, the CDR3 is TGTGCCAGCTCACCGGACGACGGACGAGACACCTTC.

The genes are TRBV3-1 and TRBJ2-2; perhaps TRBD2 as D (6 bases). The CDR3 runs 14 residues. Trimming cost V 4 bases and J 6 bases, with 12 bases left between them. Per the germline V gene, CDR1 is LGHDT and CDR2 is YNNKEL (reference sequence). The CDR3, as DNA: TGTGCCAGCAGCCGGGGGAGGATGGCCGGGGAGCTGTTTTTT. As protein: CASSRGRMAGELFF.

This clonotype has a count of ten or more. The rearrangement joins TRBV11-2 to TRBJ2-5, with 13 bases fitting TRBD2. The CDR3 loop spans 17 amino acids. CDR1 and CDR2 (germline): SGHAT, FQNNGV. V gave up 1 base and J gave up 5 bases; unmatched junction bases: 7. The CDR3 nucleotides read TGTGCCAGCAGCTTAGTTTCGACTAGCGGGAGGTCGGAGACCCAGTACTTC. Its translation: CASSLVSTSGRSETQYF.

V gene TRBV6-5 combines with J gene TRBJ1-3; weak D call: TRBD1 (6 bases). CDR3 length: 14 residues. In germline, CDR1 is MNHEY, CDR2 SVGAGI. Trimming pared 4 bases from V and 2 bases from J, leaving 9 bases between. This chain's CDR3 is CASSSPGAGNTIYF. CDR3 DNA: TGTGCCAGCAGTTCTCCAGGGGCTGGAAACACCATATATTTT.

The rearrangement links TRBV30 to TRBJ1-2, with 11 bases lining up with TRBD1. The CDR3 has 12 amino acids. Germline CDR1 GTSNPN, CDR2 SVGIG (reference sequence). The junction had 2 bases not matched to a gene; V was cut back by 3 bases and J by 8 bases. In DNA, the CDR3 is TGTGCCTGGAGGGGACAGGGGGGCGGCTACACCTTC. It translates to CAWRGQGGGYTF. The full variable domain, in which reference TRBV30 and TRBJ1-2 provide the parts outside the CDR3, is SQTIHQWPATLVQPVGSPLSLECTVEGTSNPNLYWYRQAAGRGLQLLFYSVGIGQISSEVPQNLSASRPQDRQFILSSKKLLLSDSGFYLCAWRGQGGGYTFGSGTRLTVV.

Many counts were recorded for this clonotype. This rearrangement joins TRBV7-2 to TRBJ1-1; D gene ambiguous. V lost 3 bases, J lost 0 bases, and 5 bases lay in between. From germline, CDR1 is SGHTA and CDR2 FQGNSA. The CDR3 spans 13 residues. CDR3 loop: CASSFPVNTEAFF. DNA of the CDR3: TGTGCCAGCAGCTTCCCGGTGAACACTGAAGCTTTCTTT.

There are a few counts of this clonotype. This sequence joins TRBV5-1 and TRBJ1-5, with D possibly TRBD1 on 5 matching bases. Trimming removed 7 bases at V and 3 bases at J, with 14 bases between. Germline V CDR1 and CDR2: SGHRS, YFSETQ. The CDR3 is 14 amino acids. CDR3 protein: CASSRTGDNQPQHF. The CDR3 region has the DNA TGCGCCAGCTCACGGACGGGGGACAATCAGCCCCAGCATTTT.

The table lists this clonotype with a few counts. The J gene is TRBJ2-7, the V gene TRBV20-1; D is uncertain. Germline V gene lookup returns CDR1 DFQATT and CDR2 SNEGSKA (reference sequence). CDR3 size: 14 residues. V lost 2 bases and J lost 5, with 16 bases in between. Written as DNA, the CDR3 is TGCAGTGCTAGAATCGAACAGAGTCCAAACGAGCAGTACTTC. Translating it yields CSARIEQSPNEQYF.

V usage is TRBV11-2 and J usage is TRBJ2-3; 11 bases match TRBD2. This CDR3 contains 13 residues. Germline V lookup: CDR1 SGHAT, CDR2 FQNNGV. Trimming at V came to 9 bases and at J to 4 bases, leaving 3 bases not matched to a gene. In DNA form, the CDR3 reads TGTGCCAGTGAACTAGCGGGAGCAGATACGCAGTATTTT. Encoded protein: CASELAGADTQYF.